This T cell receptor (beta chain) was sequenced for a study of T cell clusters in autoimmune cytopenias. Germline assignment: CDR1 MNHEY and CDR2 SMNVEV (reference sequence). The CDR3 runs 15 residues. This clonotype counts as medium-sized by frequency. Multiplex touch-down PCR amplified TRB using TRB-A and TRB-B pools in one tube. After re-calling the multiplex PCR reads, TCRdb lists one entry per CDR3 protein, DNA absent. The listing contains 1,300 to 1,500 distinct CDR3 sequences. Each sample's input was roughly 230 ng genomic DNA, 40,000 or so genome equivalents. This sample also appeared in a second study, on T cell repertoires in aging, cancer and after chemotherapy. That work contributes: Patients with chronic lymphocytic leukemia were sampled before and after fludarabine- or bendamustine-based chemotherapy. Median generation probability rose over the chemotherapy interval in each cancer cohort, suggesting rebound thymic output.

What was sequenced was peripheral blood. This chain connects TRBV27 to TRBJ2-1. The clonotype was recovered from a human donor with chronic lymphocytic leukemia. CDR3 amino acids: CASSFAAASYNEQFF.